There are a few counts of the clone carrying this T cell receptor (beta chain). This sample is part of a study of patients and donors after allogeneic stem cell transplantation. From the RT-PCR reads, TCRdb called clonotypes with MiXCR, one entry per CDR3 protein. The data show around 160,000 distinct CDR3 sequences, roughly 31% seen once. The V gene lost 1 base and the J gene lost 5 bases, with 9 bases spanning the gap. There are 13 residues in the CDR3. Germline V CDR1 and CDR2: SGDLS, YYNGEE. Sequencing was carried out using blood, either unsorted or a sorted T cell fraction (not recorded which). V usage is TRBV9 and J usage is TRBJ2-5; D is uncertain. The receptor was derived from a human donor who was either an allogeneic HSCT recipient or a stem cell or donor lymphocyte infusion donor (not recorded which). It is not recorded whose cells these are; they may come from a transplant donor. This CDR3 is CASSVRVRETQYF. The CDR3 nucleotides read TGTGCCAGCAGCGTAAGGGTTCGGGAGACCCAGTACTTC.